Following are 8 T cell receptor beta chains from one sample sequenced in a study of cytomegalovirus exposure and HLA in healthy donors. The PCR was carried out with 60 Vbeta primers and 13 Jbeta primers. Clones were sequenced by immunoSEQ multiplex PCR, and TCRdb holds only the in-frame ones, with some missing. The data contain over 130,000 clones, over 75% of them singletons. Sequenced input: PBMCs. The receptor set was obtained from a male donor in good health and CMV-seronegative.

The CDR3 is CASSQGVTGANVLTF. In nucleotides, the CDR3 is TGTGCCAGCAGCCAAGGGGTGACTGGGGCCAACGTCCTGACTTTC. V is TRBV5-4 and J is TRBJ2-6, with a weak D call TRBD1 (5 bases). Looked up from germline, CDR1 is SGHNT and CDR2 is YYREEE (reference sequence). Trimming removed 4 bases from V and 2 bases from J, with 10 bases in between. The CDR3 totals 15 residues.

The chain joins TRBV6-1 to TRBJ2-7; 12 bases fit TRBD1. CDR1 and CDR2 from the germline V gene are MNHNS and SASEGT. V lost 10 bases, J lost 1 base, and 5 bases stayed unmatched. The length of the CDR3 is 14 residues. The CDR3 is CATEGQGASYEQYF. CDR3 DNA sequence: TGTGCCACAGAGGGACAGGGGGCGTCCTACGAGCAGTACTTC.

The chain links TRBV7-2 to TRBJ1-5; no clear D. This CDR3 has 13 amino acids. Trimming pared 6 bases from V and 0 bases from J, leaving 6 bases between. Germline CDR1 reads SGHTA; CDR2 reads FQGNSA. This chain's CDR3 is CASRRSSNQPQHF. The CDR3 DNA follows: TGTGCCAGCAGAAGGAGTAGCAATCAGCCCCAGCATTTT. Looking up the rest from reference TRBV7-2 and TRBJ1-5 gives the full variable domain: GAGVSQSPSNKVTEKGKDVELRCDPISGHTALYWYRQSLGQGLEFLIYFQGNSAPDKSGLPSDRFSAERTGGSVSTLTIQRTQQEDSAVYLCASRRSSNQPQHFGDGTRLSIL.

V gene TRBV10-3 combines with J gene TRBJ2-2; possibly TRBD1 for D (6 bases). The germline gives CDR1 ENHRY, CDR2 SYGVKD. The V end lost 11 bases, the J end lost 0 bases, and 13 bases lay between the germline ends. This CDR3 spans 14 amino acids. In DNA, the CDR3 is TGTGCCGCCAGGGGTGGATCGAACACCGGGGAGCTGTTTTTT. Its protein product is CAARGGSNTGELFF.

This clone was detected once. The rearrangement uses TRBV14 and TRBJ2-7; TRBD1 aligns across 7 bases. J lost 10 bases, V lost 2 bases, and 8 bases had no gene match. The CDR3 totals 13 residues. Germline V CDR1 and CDR2: SGHDN, FVKESK. CDR3: CASSQMTGRLQYF. The CDR3 DNA reads TGTGCCAGCAGCCAAATGACAGGGCGCCTTCAGTACTTC.

The V gene is TRBV7-9, the J gene TRBJ2-7; possible D gene TRBD2, 5 bases. V was shortened by 1 base and J by 12 bases, with 16 bases between the two germline ends. Per germline, CDR1 SEHNR and CDR2 FQNEAQ (reference sequence). The CDR3 is made up of 13 amino acids. DNA of the CDR3: TGTGCCAGCAGCTTAGACTCCGGGGTAGAGACGTACTTC. Translation gives CASSLDSGVETYF.

A few counts support this clone. The gene calls are TRBV27 and TRBJ1-3, with D perhaps matching TRBD1 (6 bases). Germline V lookup: CDR1 MNHEY, CDR2 SMNVEV (reference sequence). V was pared by 0 bases and J by 0 bases, with 9 bases between. CDR3 size: 16 residues. The CDR3 bases are TGTGCCAGCAGTTTATCGGGACAAAACTCTGGAAACACCATATATTTT. Amino acid sequence: CASSLSGQNSGNTIYF.

This clone turned up a few times. The rearrangement uses TRBV6-5 and TRBJ2-1, with D maybe TRBD1 (5 bases). Germline V CDR1 and CDR2: MNHEY, SVGAGI. The CDR3 sequence is 13 residues long. Trimming cost V 7 bases and J 8 bases, with 15 bases left between them. The CDR3 nucleotides read TGTGCCAGCACTTGGGGCGGTGGGGATGAGCAGTTCTTC. Translation: CASTWGGGDEQFF.